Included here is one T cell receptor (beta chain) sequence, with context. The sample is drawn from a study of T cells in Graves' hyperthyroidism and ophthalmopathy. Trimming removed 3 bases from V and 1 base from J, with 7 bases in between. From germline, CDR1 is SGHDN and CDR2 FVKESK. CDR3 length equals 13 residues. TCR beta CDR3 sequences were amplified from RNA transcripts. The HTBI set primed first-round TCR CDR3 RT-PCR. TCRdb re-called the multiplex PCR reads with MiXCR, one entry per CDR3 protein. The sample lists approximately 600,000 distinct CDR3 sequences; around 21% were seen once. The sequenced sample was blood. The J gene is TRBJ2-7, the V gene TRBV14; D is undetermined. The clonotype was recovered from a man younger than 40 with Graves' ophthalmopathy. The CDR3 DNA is TGTGCCAGCAGCCATTTCAGTTCCTACGAGCAGTACTTC. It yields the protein CASSHFSSYEQYF.